This TCR beta chain stems from a study of T cell responses to AZD1222 COVID-19 vaccine. Sequenced by immunoSEQ multiplex PCR; TCRdb stores in-frame clones only, minus some. Of 95,000 to 150,000 clones detected, around 93% appear once; the ten largest clones hold 11% to 15%. Points from the study as a whole: Spike-wide vaccine-associated CD4 TCRs dominated at 160-218 and 743-854. Spike-specific TCRs gained breadth and depth after people received two AZD1222 doses. In a largely white British group with more females than males, clonal diversity was possibly underestimated.

In the case of this clone: Its target is unknown.

Sequencing was performed on peripheral blood, taken on day 0 of AZD1222 vaccination. This TCR was recovered from an adult in good health.

The CDR3: CASTSSGIEQFF. The CDR3, as DNA: TGTGCCAGCACCTCTTCCGGTATTGAGCAGTTCTTC. The chain uses TRBV9 and TRBJ2-1, with D uncertain. The CDR3 covers 12 residues. Germline lookup yields CDR1 SGDLS and CDR2 YYNGEE. The V end was cut by 6 bases, the J end by 9 bases, with 13 bases between.